This T cell receptor (beta chain) came from a study of cytomegalovirus exposure and HLA in healthy donors. Study outcomes and limitations: As a later analysis revealed, the rate of TCR association differed by HLA locus, with DRB1 most and HLA-C fewest.

With regard to this clone: No antigen is known for it.

In the PCR, 60 Vbeta and 13 Jbeta primers were used. Sequencing was performed with immunoSEQ multiplex PCR; in TCRdb, only in-frame clones are kept and a portion is missing. The table shows 210,000 or so clones, with roughly 84% occurring only once. V was shortened by 3 bases and J by 3 bases, with 14 bases between the two germline ends. The germline CDR1 and CDR2 sequences are MNHEY and SMNVEV (reference sequence). This CDR3 has 15 amino acids. Sequencing used PBMCs. The chain couples TRBV27 to TRBJ1-2, with D possibly TRBD1 on 5 matching bases. This sequence was found in a boy aged 2 to 9 in good health and CMV-seronegative. As DNA, the CDR3 is TGTGCCAGCAGTTTTGAAAGGGGAGGATACTATGGCTACACCTTC. It encodes CASSFERGGYYGYTF.